This T cell receptor beta chain was identified during a study of control samples from healthy donors and cancer patients. The CDR3 is 14 amino acids. The germline V gene has CDR1 SNHLY and CDR2 FYNNEI. V shed 6 bases and J 6 bases; nucleotides not matched to a gene: 5. Produced via immunoSEQ multiplex PCR; TCRdb's table is partial and in-frame only. This sample has 65,000 to 100,000 clones, with roughly 86% found just once. Sequenced sample: blood. This sequence originates from a man aged 45 to 65 in good health. V and J are TRBV2 and TRBJ1-6; 7 bases align to TRBD1. The chain's CDR3 is CASRFDRVNSPLHF. The CDR3 region has the DNA TGTGCCAGCAGGTTCGACAGGGTTAATTCACCCCTCCACTTT.